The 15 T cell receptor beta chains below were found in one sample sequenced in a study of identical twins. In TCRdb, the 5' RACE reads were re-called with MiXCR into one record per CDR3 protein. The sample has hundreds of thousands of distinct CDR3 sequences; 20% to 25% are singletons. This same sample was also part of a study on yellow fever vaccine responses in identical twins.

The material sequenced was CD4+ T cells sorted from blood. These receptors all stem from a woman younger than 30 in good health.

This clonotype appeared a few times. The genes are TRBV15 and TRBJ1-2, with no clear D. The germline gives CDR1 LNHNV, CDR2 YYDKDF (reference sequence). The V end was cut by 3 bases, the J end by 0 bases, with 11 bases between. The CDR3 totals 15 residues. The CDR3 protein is CATSRRSEANYGYTF. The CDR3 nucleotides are TGTGCCACCAGCAGGCGGTCAGAAGCTAACTATGGCTACACCTTC.

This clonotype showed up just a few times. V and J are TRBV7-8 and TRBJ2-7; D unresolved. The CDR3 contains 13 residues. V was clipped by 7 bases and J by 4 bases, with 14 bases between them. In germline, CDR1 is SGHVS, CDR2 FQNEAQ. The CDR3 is CASTLWVRYEQYV. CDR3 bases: TGTGCCAGCACCCTCTGGGTCCGGTACGAGCAGTACGTC.

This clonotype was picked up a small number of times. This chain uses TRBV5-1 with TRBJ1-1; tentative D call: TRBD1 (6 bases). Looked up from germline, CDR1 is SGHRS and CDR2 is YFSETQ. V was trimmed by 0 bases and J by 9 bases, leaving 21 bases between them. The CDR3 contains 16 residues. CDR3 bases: TGCGCCAGCAGCTTGGGCCTGGGGGGCGCAGAGGCTAAAGCTTTCTTT. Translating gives CASSLGLGGAEAKAFF.

Here the CDR3 DNA reads TGTGCCAGTAGTATGGTCCCGGGGAACACTGAAGCTTTCTTT. Translation: CASSMVPGNTEAFF. The genes are TRBV19 and TRBJ1-1; D is unresolved. The V gene's germline CDR1 is LNHDA and CDR2 SQIVND (reference sequence). The CDR3 runs 14 residues. V was shortened by 3 bases and J by 1 base, with 9 bases between the two germline ends.

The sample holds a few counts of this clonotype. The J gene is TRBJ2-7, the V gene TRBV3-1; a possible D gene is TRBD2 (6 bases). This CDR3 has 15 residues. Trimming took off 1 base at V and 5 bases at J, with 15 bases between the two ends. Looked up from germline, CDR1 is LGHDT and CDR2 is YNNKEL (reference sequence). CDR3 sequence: CASSQAGTHPNEQYF. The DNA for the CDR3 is TGTGCCAGCAGCCAAGCCGGGACTCACCCTAACGAGCAGTACTTC.

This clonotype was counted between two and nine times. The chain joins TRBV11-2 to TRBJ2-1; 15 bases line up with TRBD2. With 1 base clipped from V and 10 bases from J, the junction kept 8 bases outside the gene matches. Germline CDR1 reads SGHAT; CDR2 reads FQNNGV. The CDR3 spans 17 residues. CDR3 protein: CASSLGRTSGGAGEQFF. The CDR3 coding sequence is TGTGCCAGCAGCTTAGGGCGGACTAGCGGGGGGGCAGGCGAGCAGTTCTTC.

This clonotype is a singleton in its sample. The CDR3, as DNA: TGCGCCAGCAGCTTGAGGGGTTTGGGGGCTTTCATCCGGACCGGGGAGCTGTTTTTT. This translates into CASSLRGLGAFIRTGELFF. V usage is TRBV5-1 and J usage is TRBJ2-2, with D possibly being TRBD1 (6 bases). CDR3 size: 19 residues. In germline, CDR1 is SGHRS, CDR2 YFSETQ. V lost 1 base and J lost 5, with 24 bases in between.

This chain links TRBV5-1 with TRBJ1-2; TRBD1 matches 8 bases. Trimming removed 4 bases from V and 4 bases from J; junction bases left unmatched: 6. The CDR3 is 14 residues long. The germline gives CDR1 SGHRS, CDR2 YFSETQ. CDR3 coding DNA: TGCGCCAGCAGCACGGACAGGGCGAGCTATGGCTACACCTTC. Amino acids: CASSTDRASYGYTF.

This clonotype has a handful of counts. The CDR3 region is CASSFTRGWSTGELFF. The CDR3 DNA reads as TGCGCCAGCAGCTTTACCAGGGGGTGGAGCACCGGGGAGCTGTTTTTT. V usage is TRBV5-1 and J usage is TRBJ2-2; 7 bases are a match to TRBD1. The CDR3 spans 16 residues. Germline CDR1 and CDR2: SGHRS and YFSETQ. The junction had 8 bases not matched to a gene; V was cut back by 2 bases and J by 4 bases.

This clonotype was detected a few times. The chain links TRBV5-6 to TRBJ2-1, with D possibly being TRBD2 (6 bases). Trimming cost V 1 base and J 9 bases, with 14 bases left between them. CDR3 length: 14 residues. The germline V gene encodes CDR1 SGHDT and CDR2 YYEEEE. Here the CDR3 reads CASSLLRGRPEQFF. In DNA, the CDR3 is TGTGCCAGCAGCTTGCTGCGGGGCCGTCCTGAGCAGTTCTTC.

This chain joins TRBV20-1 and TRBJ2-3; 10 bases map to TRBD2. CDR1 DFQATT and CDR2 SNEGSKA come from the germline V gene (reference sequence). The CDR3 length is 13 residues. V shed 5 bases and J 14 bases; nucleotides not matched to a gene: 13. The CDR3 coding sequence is TGCAGTGCTCCAATCCTGCTAGCGGGGGAGGGGTATTTT. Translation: CSAPILLAGEGYF.

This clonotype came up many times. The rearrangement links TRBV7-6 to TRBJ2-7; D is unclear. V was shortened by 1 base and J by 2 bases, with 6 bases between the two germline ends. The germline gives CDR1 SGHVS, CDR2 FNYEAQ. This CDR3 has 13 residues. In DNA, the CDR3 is TGTGCCAGCAGCTTAGGGGATCCCTACGAGCAGTACTTC. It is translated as CASSLGDPYEQYF. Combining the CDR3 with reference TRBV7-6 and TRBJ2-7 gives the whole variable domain GAGVSQSPRYKVTKRGQDVALRCDPISGHVSLYWYRQALGQGPEFLTYFNYEAQQDKSGLPNDRFSAERPEGSISTLTIQRTEQRDSAMYRCASSLGDPYEQYFGPGTRLTVT.

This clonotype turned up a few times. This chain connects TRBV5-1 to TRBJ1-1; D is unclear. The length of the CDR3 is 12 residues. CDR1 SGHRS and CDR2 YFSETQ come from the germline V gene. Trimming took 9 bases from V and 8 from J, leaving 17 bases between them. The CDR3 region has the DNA TGCGCCACCAAAACGACGGATAACGAAGCTTTCTTT. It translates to CATKTTDNEAFF. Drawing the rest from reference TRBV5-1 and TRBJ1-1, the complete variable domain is KAGVTQTPRYLIKTRGQQVTLSCSPISGHRSVSWYQQTPGQGLQFLFEYFSETQRNKGNFPGRFSGRQFSNSRSEMNVSTLELGDSALYLCATKTTDNEAFFGQGTRLTVV.

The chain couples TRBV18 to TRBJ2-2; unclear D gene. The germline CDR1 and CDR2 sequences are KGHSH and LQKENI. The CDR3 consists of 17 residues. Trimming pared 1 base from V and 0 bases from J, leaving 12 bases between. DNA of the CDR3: TGTGCCAGCTCACCACTGGTGGGCAGGACGAACACCGGGGAGCTGTTTTTT. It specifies CASSPLVGRTNTGELFF.

CDR3 region: CASSLIDRPYEQYV. The CDR3 nucleotides are TGTGCCAGCAGCTTGATAGACCGCCCCTACGAGCAGTACGTC. The rearrangement joins TRBV5-5 to TRBJ2-7; D unresolved. Between the trimmed V and J ends, which lost 1 base and 2 bases, there was a span of 10 bases. This CDR3 region has 14 residues. Per germline, CDR1 SGHKS and CDR2 YYEKEE (reference sequence).